Described below is a single T cell receptor beta chain sequence and its context. Its specificity is not known. This table comes from immunoSEQ multiplex PCR, and its TCRdb copy is limited to in-frame clones, with some not included. Here the sample spans some 150,000 clones, about 93% being singletons. This sample was included in a study of T cell responses to AZD1222 COVID-19 vaccine. Study conclusions and caveats: Unmutated variant regions reportedly attract nearly half of all spike-specific TCRs. Clonal diversity may have been underestimated in mostly white British donors.

CDR3 size: 17 residues. This specimen consisted of peripheral blood, obtained on day 0 of AZD1222 vaccination. The genes are TRBV21-1 and TRBJ2-3; the table assigns TRBD2, which was not confirmed against the DNA. TRBV21-1 is a known pseudogene. The TCR was taken from an adult in good health. The DNA of the CDR3 is TGTGCCAGCAGCGCCCCAAGAGCGGGAGAGCGCACAGATACGCAGTATTTT. Its translation is CASSAPRAGERTDTQYF.